What follows is one T cell receptor beta chain and its context. Its target is unknown. Trimming took 0 bases from V and 1 from J; bases not matched to a gene: 1. The CDR3 loop spans 16 amino acids. Looked up from germline, CDR1 is KGHDR and CDR2 is SFDVKD. In building TCR beta libraries, iRepertoire HTBI primers were used together with Arm-PCR of CDR3 regions. In the authors' methods: Samples collectively showed some 65 TRBV and approximately 13 TRBJ segments. MiXCR, applied by TCRdb to the multiplex PCR reads, yields one record per CDR3 protein. Here the V and J calls rest on TCRdb's processing, not on the authors' analysis. Among approximately 440,000 distinct CDR3 sequences listed, around 15% were seen once. These data are taken from a study of regulatory T cells in long-lasting Graves disease. Time point: newly diagnosed GD, antithyroid drugs for less than 3 months. There was RNA extracted from PBMCs, and the TCR library was made from it.

Broader study findings: Persistent Graves' patients showed less TCR diversity than newly diagnosed patients showed. Small sample size may have lowered accuracy.

This same sample was also taken into another study, of T cells in Graves' hyperthyroidism and ophthalmopathy. From that paper: The HTBI set primed first-round TCR CDR3 RT-PCR.

Sequencing was performed on peripheral blood mononuclear cells (PBMCs), taken at new diagnosis, from a patient treated with antithyroid drugs. The TCR was taken from a man aged 35 to 55 with Graves disease. The rearrangement uses TRBV24-1 and TRBJ2-1, with 8 bases that match TRBD2. This CDR3 is CATSDLRGGSYNEQFF. CDR3 coding DNA: TGTGCCACCAGTGATTTGCGGGGGGGTTCCTACAATGAGCAGTTCTTC.